The 13 T cell receptor beta chains below come from one sample, sequenced in a study of T cells expressing NK-cell markers. TCRdb reanalyzed the 5' RACE reads and collapses them to one entry per CDR3 protein, without DNA. The sample table sets out about 380,000 distinct CDR3 sequences. Sequencing was carried out using blood T cells: a sorted CD56 or NKG2C T cell subset, CD4+ or CD8+ T cells, or bulk PBMC T cells (not recorded which). Receptor source: a man aged 18-75 years in good health.

The V gene is TRBV5-1, the J gene TRBJ2-7. The CDR3 extends over 15 amino acids. Germline CDR1 SGHRS, CDR2 YFSETQ. The CDR3 protein is CASSPETGIGYEQYF.

The V and J genes are TRBV28 and TRBJ2-1; TCRdb designates TRBD1, a call that cannot be tested without DNA. Germline assignment: CDR1 MDHEN and CDR2 SYDVKM. The CDR3 contains 17 residues. The CDR3 protein is CASSARGRKKGYNEQFF.

This chain joins TRBV18 and TRBJ2-4; checking the TCRdb D call of TRBD1 is not possible without DNA. This CDR3 comprises 15 residues. Germline lookup yields CDR1 KGHSH and CDR2 LQKENI. The CDR3 sequence is CASSPTVTGSGIQYF. The full variable domain, in which reference TRBV18 and TRBJ2-4 provide the parts outside the CDR3, is NAGVMQNPRHLVRRRGQEARLRCSPMKGHSHVYWYRQLPEEGLKFMVYLQKENIIDESGMPKERFSAEFPKEGPSILRIQQVVRGDSAAYFCASSPTVTGSGIQYFGAGTRLSVL.

This chain uses TRBV23-1 with TRBJ2-7; TCRdb lists TRBD1, though no DNA is available to test this call. TRBV23-1 is known as an ORF, though its function is uncertain. The CDR3 spans 16 residues. The CDR3 sequence: CASSQKNGQGYHEQYF.

V is TRBV10-3 and J is TRBJ2-7; TCRdb names TRBD1, which stays unverified in the absence of DNA. The germline V gene encodes CDR1 ENHRY and CDR2 SYGVKD. The CDR3 sequence is 15 residues long. CDR3 sequence: CAISEVTGTLSEQYF.

V is TRBV12-3 or TRBV12-4 and J is TRBJ1-3; TCRdb names TRBD1, which stays unverified in the absence of DNA. The CDR3 spans 15 residues. This chain's CDR3 is CASSLRGYDGNTIYF.

The chain employs TRBV6-5 and TRBJ2-1; the TRBD1 assignment by TCRdb is unverifiable without DNA. CDR1 is MNHEY and CDR2 is SVGAGI in the germline V gene. This CDR3 has 16 amino acids. This CDR3 reads CASSYGGQGAYNEQFF.

The gene calls are TRBV7-2 and TRBJ2-1; the D gene TCRdb calls, TRBD2, cannot be checked with no DNA. This CDR3 is built from 15 residues. Germline V gene sequence: CDR1 SGHTA, CDR2 FQGNSA. CDR3 residues: CASSLGLAGSYEQFF.

This chain uses TRBV11-2 with TRBJ2-3; lacking DNA, the TRBD2 call made by TCRdb goes unchecked. The germline CDR1 and CDR2 sequences are SGHAT and FQNNGV. CDR3 length equals 19 residues. CDR3: CASSHPSLAGAPGSDTQYF. Supplemented by reference TRBV11-2 and TRBJ2-3, the full variable domain reads EAGVAQSPRYKIIEKRQSVAFWCNPISGHATLYWYQQILGQGPKLLIQFQNNGVVDDSQLPKDRFSAERLKGVDSTLKIQPAKLEDSAVYLCASSHPSLAGAPGSDTQYFGPGTRLTVL.

This rearrangement joins TRBV7-8 to TRBJ2-7; there is no DNA to check the TCRdb D call of TRBD1. The CDR3 extends over 13 amino acids. Germline CDR1 SGHVS, CDR2 FQNEAQ. The CDR3 sequence is CASSIARQGEQYF.

The chain couples TRBV6-5 to TRBJ1-2; the D call of TRBD1 rests on TCRdb alone, since no DNA is present to check it. CDR1 MNHEY and CDR2 SVGAGI come from the germline V gene. The CDR3 sequence is 16 residues long. The CDR3 here is CASSYSVPAENYGYTF.

V and J are TRBV7-2 and TRBJ1-1; as DNA is missing, the TRBD1 call by TCRdb cannot be tested. CDR1 and CDR2 (germline): SGHTA, FQGNSA. CDR3 length: 14 amino acids. This CDR3 reads CASSDRYRDTEAFF.

The genes are TRBV28 and TRBJ2-7; TCRdb selects TRBD1, and the lack of DNA leaves this call unchecked. The germline V gene encodes CDR1 MDHEN and CDR2 SYDVKM. The CDR3 runs to 15 residues. The CDR3 sequence is CASSFTGSRTYEQYF.